These 8 T cell receptor beta chains were all obtained from the same sample, sequenced in a study of regulatory T cells in long-lasting Graves disease. Time point indicated: newly diagnosed GD, antithyroid drugs for less than 3 months. Following extraction of RNA from PBMCs, that RNA was used to make the TCR library. Investigators prepared the TCR beta libraries by applying iRepertoire HTBI primers and Arm-PCR of CDR3 regions. TCRdb passed the multiplex PCR reads through MiXCR, listing each CDR3 protein once. The sample carries hundreds of thousands of distinct CDR3 sequences, roughly 15% recorded once. The data were also submitted as part of a second study, on T cells in Graves' hyperthyroidism and ophthalmopathy.

This sample comprised peripheral blood mononuclear cells (PBMCs), obtained at new diagnosis, from a patient treated with antithyroid drugs. The receptors here all came from a woman in her 30s with Graves disease.

This chain uses TRBV20-1 with TRBJ2-1; 9 bases are shared with TRBD2. The CDR3 covers 15 residues. J lost 3 bases, V lost 4 bases, and 7 bases had no gene match. Germline CDR1 and CDR2: DFQATT and SNEGSKA (reference sequence). CDR3 nucleotide sequence: TGCAGTGCTACCCTGGGCGGGAGGGACTACAATGAGCAGTTCTTC. This gives the protein CSATLGGRDYNEQFF.

This clonotype was detected ten times or more. The gene calls are TRBV30 and TRBJ1-2; 7 bases are shared with TRBD1. This CDR3 has 11 residues. The germline V gene has CDR1 GTSNPN and CDR2 SVGIG (reference sequence). The ends lost 7 bases at V and 9 bases at J; junction bases unmatched: 8. In nucleotides, the CDR3 is TGTGCCTTGTACAGGGGTGTTCGCTACACCTTC. This translates into CALYRGVRYTF. Using reference TRBV30 and TRBJ1-2 for the parts outside the CDR3, the full variable domain is SQTIHQWPATLVQPVGSPLSLECTVEGTSNPNLYWYRQAAGRGLQLLFYSVGIGQISSEVPQNLSASRPQDRQFILSSKKLLLSDSGFYLCALYRGVRYTFGSGTRLTVV.

This clonotype has ten or more counts. V gene TRBV6-1 combines with J gene TRBJ2-5; D perhaps matches TRBD1 (6 bases). CDR3 length: 15 residues. V lost 0 bases and J 4 bases, leaving 12 bases between the germline ends. Germline V gene lookup returns CDR1 MNHNS and CDR2 SASEGT. In nucleotides, the CDR3 is TGTGCCAGCAGTGAAGCGGCGGGCAGGGGAGAGACCCAGTACTTC. Protein product: CASSEAAGRGETQYF.

In this sample, this clonotype turned up many times. The chain links TRBV27 to TRBJ2-3; D gene unclear. Trimming took 7 bases from V and 6 from J, leaving 5 bases between them. This CDR3 has 10 amino acids. Germline CDR1 MNHEY, CDR2 SMNVEV (reference sequence). CDR3 protein: CASTGDTQYF. In nucleotides, the CDR3 is TGTGCCAGCACTGGGGATACGCAGTATTTT.

Details on this clonotype: This could be a read error, since a much larger clone is one nucleotide away. This CDR3 is missing its conserved last phenylalanine or tryptophan, likely due to a read error. The chain couples TRBV28 to TRBJ1-3; the D is unclear. Germline loops: CDR1 MDHEN, CDR2 SYDVKM. This CDR3 region has 16 residues. Between the trimmed V and J ends, which lost 4 bases and 1 base, there was a span of 14 bases. In DNA form, the CDR3 reads TGTGCCAGCAGTTCGGCTCCGCTGGGATCTGGAAACACCATATATTTA. This translates into CASSSAPLGSGNTIYL.

This clonotype was seen repeatedly, ten times or more. The CDR3 DNA is TGTGCCATCAGTGACGGCCGGGACGAGGATGAAAAACTGTTTTTT. It translates to CAISDGRDEDEKLFF. This chain connects TRBV10-3 to TRBJ1-4; D is perhaps TRBD1 (5 bases). The CDR3 has 15 amino acids. The V end lost 3 bases, the J end lost 6 bases, and 14 bases lay between the germline ends. In germline, CDR1 is ENHRY, CDR2 SYGVKD.

Many counts were recorded for this clonotype. This sequence joins TRBV7-3 and TRBJ2-2; TRBD2 might be the D (5 bases). V was clipped by 6 bases and J by 2 bases, with 10 bases between them. The CDR3 contains 14 residues. Germline V gene sequence: CDR1 SGHTA, CDR2 FQGTGA. The CDR3 loop is CASRQDYNTGELFF. Written as DNA, the CDR3 is TGTGCCAGCAGGCAAGACTATAACACCGGGGAGCTGTTTTTT.

As for this clonotype: Likely a read error: the CDR3 ends without its conserved phenylalanine or tryptophan. V and J are TRBV7-9 and TRBJ1-6, with a tentative D call TRBD1 (6 bases). Looked up from germline, CDR1 is SEHNR and CDR2 is FQNEAQ (reference sequence). This CDR3 is 16 amino acids long. V lost 5 bases and J 6 bases, leaving 17 bases between the germline ends. In DNA, the CDR3 is TGTGCCAGCAGCGAAACAGGGCCCGTCGGTAATTCACCCCTCCACCTT. Protein product: CASSETGPVGNSPLHL.